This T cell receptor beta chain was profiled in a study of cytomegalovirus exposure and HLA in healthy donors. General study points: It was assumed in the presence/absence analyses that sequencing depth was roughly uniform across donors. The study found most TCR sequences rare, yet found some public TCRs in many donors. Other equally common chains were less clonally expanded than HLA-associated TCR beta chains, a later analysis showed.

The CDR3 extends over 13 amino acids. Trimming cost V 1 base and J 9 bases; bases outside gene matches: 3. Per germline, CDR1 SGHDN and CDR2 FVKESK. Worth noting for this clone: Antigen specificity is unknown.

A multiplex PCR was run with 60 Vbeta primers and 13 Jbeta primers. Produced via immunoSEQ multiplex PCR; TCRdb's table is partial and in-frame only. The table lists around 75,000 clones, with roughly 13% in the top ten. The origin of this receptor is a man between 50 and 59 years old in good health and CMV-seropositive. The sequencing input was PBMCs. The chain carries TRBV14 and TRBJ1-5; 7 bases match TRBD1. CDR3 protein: CASSQGQGWPQHF. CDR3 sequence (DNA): TGTGCCAGCAGCCAAGGACAGGGATGGCCCCAGCATTTT.